These 3 T cell receptor beta chains share one sample of origin, sequenced in a study of lymphopenia after photon versus proton radiotherapy. TCRdb's copy holds only in-frame clones and misses some; the assay was immunoSEQ multiplex PCR. The sample carries roughly 45,000 clones, approximately 85% recorded once. The sample in question was peripheral blood, obtained from a patient treated with photon-based radiotherapy. These receptors were taken from a man aged 35 to 55 with gastric cancer.

This clone showed up just once. This chain links TRBV4-1 with TRBJ1-1, with TRBD1 identical over 9 bases. This CDR3 has 15 residues. Unmatched junction bases numbered 5, after V lost 4 bases and J lost 2 bases. Germline-derived CDR1 and CDR2 are MGHRA and YSYEKL. CDR3 DNA sequence: TGCGCCAGCAGCCCCCGGGACAGGGTAAACACTGAAGCTTTCTTT. This translates into CASSPRDRVNTEAFF.

As regards this clone: The sample has other DNA sequences that encode this CDR3 too. The chain joins TRBV2 to TRBJ2-2; a possible D gene is TRBD1 (6 bases). The CDR3 is 14 amino acids. V lost 7 bases, J lost 1 base, and 10 bases lay in between. The V gene's germline CDR1 is SNHLY and CDR2 FYNNEI. The CDR3 DNA sequence: TGTGCCAGCACGGGACAAAGGAACACCGGGGAGCTGTTTTTT. Its protein is CASTGQRNTGELFF.

The chain has TRBV19 and TRBJ1-6, with TRBD1 matching over 7 bases. With V trimmed by 9 bases and J by 7 bases, 9 bases remained unmatched. Germline assignment: CDR1 LNHDA and CDR2 SQIVND (reference sequence). The CDR3 sequence is 14 residues long. In nucleotides, the CDR3 is TGTGCCAGCAGGGGGACCGGGCAAAATTCACCCCTCCACTTT. Translated: CASRGTGQNSPLHF.